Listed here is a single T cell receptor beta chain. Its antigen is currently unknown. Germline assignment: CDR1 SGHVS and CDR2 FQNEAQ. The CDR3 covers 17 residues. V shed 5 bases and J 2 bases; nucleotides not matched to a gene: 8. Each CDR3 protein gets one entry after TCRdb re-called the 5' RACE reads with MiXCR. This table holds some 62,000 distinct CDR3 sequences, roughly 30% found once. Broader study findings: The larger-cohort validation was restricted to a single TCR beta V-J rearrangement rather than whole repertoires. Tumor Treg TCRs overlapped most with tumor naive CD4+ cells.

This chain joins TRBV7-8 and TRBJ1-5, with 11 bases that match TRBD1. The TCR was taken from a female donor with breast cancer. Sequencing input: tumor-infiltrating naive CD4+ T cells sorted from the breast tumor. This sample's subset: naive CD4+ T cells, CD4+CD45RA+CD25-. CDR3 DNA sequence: TGTGCCAGCAGCCAGAGGACAGGGGGCCGGGGCAATCAGCCCCAGCATTTT. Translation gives CASSQRTGGRGNQPQHF.